What follows is one T cell receptor (beta chain) and its context. The assay was immunoSEQ multiplex PCR, and TCRdb's table has in-frame clones only and misses some. The sample lists approximately 100,000 clones; just under 95% were seen once. This specimen belongs to a study of siplizumab effects on memory and regulatory T cells. The CDR3 length is 15 residues. V was pared by 3 bases and J by 1 base, with 4 bases of the junction left unmatched. Germline CDR1 SGHTA, CDR2 FQGNSA. The sequence was collected from a human donor in good health. Sequenced sample: non-Treg CD4+ T cells sorted from blood. The chain uses TRBV7-2 and TRBJ2-3; TRBD2 agrees at 7 bases. The CDR3, as DNA: TGTGCCAGCAGCTTGGCTCGGGGGGGCACAGATACGCAGTATTTT. Translating gives CASSLARGGTDTQYF.